The 11 T cell receptor beta chains presented below share a single source sample, sequenced in a study of cytomegalovirus exposure and HLA in healthy donors. This PCR relied on a set of 60 Vbeta primers and 13 Jbeta primers. The data were produced by immunoSEQ multiplex PCR, yet TCRdb's version contains in-frame clones alone and is incomplete. The data show around 120,000 clones, about 70% seen once. The sample comprised PBMCs. These receptor sequences come from a woman aged 60-75 years in good health and CMV-seropositive.

This clone has just one count. The chain carries TRBV10-1 and TRBJ1-3; D not certain. Looked up from germline, CDR1 is WNHNN and CDR2 is SYGVQD (reference sequence). V dropped 3 bases and J dropped 3 bases, with 9 bases sitting between them. The CDR3 totals 14 residues. The CDR3: CASSDHTGGNTIYF. The CDR3, as DNA: TGCGCCAGCAGTGATCACACGGGTGGAAACACCATATATTTT.

The V and J genes are TRBV10-1 and TRBJ2-5, with TRBD1 identical over 10 bases. Germline trimming cut 3 bases from V and 3 bases from J; bases unmatched to any gene: 4. Germline V gives CDR1 WNHNN, CDR2 SYGVQD (reference sequence). The CDR3 is 15 residues long. CDR3 protein: CASSDPGQGKETQYF. The CDR3 coding sequence is TGCGCCAGCAGTGACCCGGGACAGGGGAAAGAGACCCAGTACTTC.

J is TRBJ1-1 and V is TRBV12-5, with D possibly being TRBD1 (6 bases). Germline values: CDR1 LGHNT, CDR2 FRNRAP. V gave up 3 bases and J gave up 1 base, with 12 bases separating them. CDR3 size: 15 residues. The CDR3 DNA reads TGTGCTAGTGGTTTCCTCGACAGGCCGAACACTGAAGCTTTCTTT. Residues: CASGFLDRPNTEAFF.

CDR3 loop: CASSLTLGTVDTQYF. The CDR3, as DNA: TGTGCCAGCAGCTTAACCCTTGGGACAGTAGATACGCAGTATTTT. V and J are TRBV13 and TRBJ2-3; TRBD1 aligns across 7 bases. Germline trimming cut 2 bases from V and 5 bases from J; bases unmatched to any gene: 7. Germline values: CDR1 PRHDT, CDR2 FYEKMQ (reference sequence). This CDR3 is built from 15 residues.

The CDR3 protein is CASSNPGGTYEQYF. CDR3 nucleotides: TGTGCCAGTAGTAACCCGGGGGGAACCTACGAGCAGTACTTC. This chain links TRBV19 with TRBJ2-7; 7 bases are a match to TRBD2. Germline CDR1 reads LNHDA; CDR2 reads SQIVND (reference sequence). The V segment lost 4 bases and the J segment 2 bases; nucleotides outside the gene matches: 5. The CDR3 spans 14 residues.

The genes are TRBV4-1 and TRBJ1-2, with TRBD1 matching 7 bases. Trimming cost V 5 bases and J 8 bases; bases outside gene matches: 5. The CDR3 consists of 12 residues. Germline loops: CDR1 MGHRA, CDR2 YSYEKL. DNA for the CDR3: TGCGCCAGCAGCTTTGCAGGGGGAGGCTACACCTTC. Protein: CASSFAGGGYTF.

The table lists this clone with a few counts. A read error may produce the germline difference seen at one junction end. This chain joins TRBV6-6 and TRBJ1-3; 8 bases align to TRBD1. The CDR3 has 13 amino acids. Germline V gene data show CDR1 as MNHNY and CDR2 as SVGAGI (reference sequence). The CDR3, as DNA: TGTGCCAGCAGTTCCGGGACAGGAACCACCATATATTTT. This sequence encodes CASSSGTGTTIYF.

This clone was seen once. The chain couples TRBV6-1 to TRBJ2-1; D possibly corresponds to TRBD1 (6 bases). V lost 8 bases, J lost 6 bases, and 11 bases lay in between. Germline CDR1 reads MNHNS; CDR2 reads SASEGT. This CDR3 region has 12 residues. CDR3 nucleotide sequence: TGTGCCAGCTACACAGGGCCCAATGAGCAGTTCTTC. Its translation: CASYTGPNEQFF.

The chain uses TRBV18 and TRBJ1-2, with D uncertain. V was clipped by 3 bases and J by 8 bases, with 10 bases between them. The germline CDR1 and CDR2 sequences are KGHSH and LQKENI. The CDR3 sequence is 12 residues long. The CDR3 region is CASSPEAKGYTF. For the CDR3, the DNA is TGTGCCAGCTCACCGGAGGCGAAAGGCTACACCTTC.

The chain uses TRBV18 and TRBJ1-2, with D perhaps TRBD1 (6 bases). The V gene's germline CDR1 is KGHSH and CDR2 LQKENI. There are 15 residues in the CDR3. V lost 7 bases to trimming and J lost 0 bases, with 15 bases between them. CDR3 coding DNA: TGTGCCAGCTTGTCCCAACAGGGTCCTAACTATGGCTACACCTTC. It translates to CASLSQQGPNYGYTF.

This chain joins TRBV7-9 and TRBJ1-4; D may be TRBD1 (5 bases). This CDR3 is 16 amino acids long. From germline, CDR1 is SEHNR and CDR2 FQNEAQ (reference sequence). The ends were cut back, 1 base at V and 8 bases at J, with 17 bases in the middle. CDR3 amino acids: CASSLGQTTSGEKLFF. The CDR3 DNA reads as TGTGCCAGCAGCTTAGGGCAAACAACCTCAGGGGAAAAACTGTTTTTT.